One and the same sample provided the 27 T cell receptor beta chains below, sequenced in a study of cytomegalovirus exposure and HLA in healthy donors. This PCR relied on a set of 60 Vbeta primers and 13 Jbeta primers. Assay: immunoSEQ multiplex PCR; the TCRdb copy retains only in-frame clones and omits some. Of about 110,000 clones in the sample, 78% were seen once. Sequenced: PBMCs. The origin of the receptors is a woman younger than 45 in good health and CMV-seronegative.

This chain joins TRBV29-1 and TRBJ1-5; D gene unclear. The germline V gene encodes CDR1 SQVTM and CDR2 ANQGSEA. The germline V and J ends were trimmed by 2 bases and 3 bases, with 17 bases remaining between them. The CDR3 is made up of 16 amino acids. CDR3 nucleotide sequence: TGCAGCGTTGAATGTGTGGACCGGGAACTCAATCAGCCCCAGCATTTT. It translates to CSVECVDRELNQPQHF. The full variable domain, in which reference TRBV29-1 and TRBJ1-5 provide the parts outside the CDR3, is SAVISQKPSRDICQRGTSLTIQCQVDSQVTMMFWYRQQPGQSLTLIATANQGSEATYESGFVIDKFPISRPNLTFSTLTVSNMSPEDSSIYLCSVECVDRELNQPQHFGDGTRLSIL.

The chain uses TRBV14 and TRBJ2-1; D may be TRBD2 (7 bases). Germline loops: CDR1 SGHDN, CDR2 FVKESK. The V end lost 1 base, the J end lost 9 bases, and 10 bases lay between the germline ends. The CDR3 is made up of 13 amino acids. The CDR3 is CASSQGRGGEQFF. CDR3 nucleotide sequence: TGTGCCAGCAGCCAAGGAAGGGGGGGTGAGCAGTTCTTC.

The chain joins TRBV7-2 to TRBJ2-7; 9 bases agree with TRBD2. J gave up 3 bases and V 4 bases, and 13 bases lay outside the gene matches. Germline V gene sequence: CDR1 SGHTA, CDR2 FQGNSA. This CDR3 comprises 17 residues. CDR3 DNA: TGTGCCAGCAGCTCTACCCTTCACGGACTAGCGAACTACGAGCAGTACTTC. Encoded protein: CASSSTLHGLANYEQYF.

This clone was seen once. The rearrangement joins TRBV6-1 to TRBJ1-2; unclear D gene. Germline CDR1 is MNHNS and CDR2 is SASEGT. The germline V and J ends were trimmed by 5 bases and 7 bases, with 8 bases remaining between them. This CDR3 is built from 11 residues. This CDR3 is CASSLGSGYTF. The CDR3 DNA reads as TGTGCCAGCAGTTTGGGGAGTGGCTACACCTTC.

The rearrangement joins TRBV7-8 to TRBJ2-2; 11 nucleotides match TRBD2. V shed 5 bases, J shed 7 bases, and the junction held 12 bases outside the gene matches. This CDR3 has 17 residues. Germline V lookup: CDR1 SGHVS, CDR2 FQNEAQ. In DNA, the CDR3 is TGTGCCAGCAGCCACTCTCTAGCGGGAGGCGTGGGCGGGGAGCTGTTTTTT. This gives the protein CASSHSLAGGVGGELFF. The full variable domain, with the rest looked up from reference TRBV7-8 and TRBJ2-2, is GAGVSQSPRYKVAKRGQDVALRCDPISGHVSLFWYQQALGQGPEFLTYFQNEAQLDKSGLPSDRFFAERPEGSVSTLKIQRTQQEDSAVYLCASSHSLAGGVGGELFFGEGSRLTVL.

The chain links TRBV2 to TRBJ2-7, with D possibly being TRBD1 (6 bases). The CDR3 is 12 residues long. Per the germline V gene, CDR1 is SNHLY and CDR2 is FYNNEI. The ends were cut back, 8 bases at V and 2 bases at J, with 10 bases in the middle. CDR3 nucleotide sequence: TGTGCCAGCTGTGGACAGACCTACGAGCAGTACTTC. Its protein product is CASCGQTYEQYF.

CDR3 amino acids: CASSLSGGPTEAFF. The CDR3 bases are TGTGCCAGCAGCTTATCCGGAGGGCCCACTGAAGCTTTCTTT. J is TRBJ1-1 and V is TRBV7-3; D gene ambiguous. The V end lost 2 bases, the J end lost 4 bases, and 11 bases lay between the germline ends. The CDR3 extends over 14 amino acids. Looked up from germline, CDR1 is SGHTA and CDR2 is FQGTGA.

The chain carries TRBV9 and TRBJ2-5; 7 bases match TRBD1. This CDR3 region has 13 residues. Losses at the gene ends were 3 bases for V and 9 bases for J; bases not matched to a gene: 8. The germline gives CDR1 SGDLS, CDR2 YYNGEE. As DNA, the CDR3 is TGTGCCAGCAGCGCCGGACAGGAGAGGGCCCAGTACTTC. This translates into CASSAGQERAQYF.

This chain connects TRBV7-9 to TRBJ1-5; 9 nucleotides agree with TRBD1. The CDR3 loop spans 15 amino acids. V dropped 5 bases and J dropped 5; count of bases not matched to a gene: 7. Germline loops: CDR1 SEHNR, CDR2 FQNEAQ (reference sequence). The CDR3 DNA reads as TGTGCCAGCAGCAGAGGACAGGGGAAAGATCAGCCCCAGCATTTT. Protein product: CASSRGQGKDQPQHF.

The table lists this clone with a count of one. The gene calls are TRBV2 and TRBJ1-4; no reliable D call. Germline CDR1 is SNHLY and CDR2 is FYNNEI. The CDR3 runs 13 residues. V lost 4 bases to trimming and J lost 1 base, with 4 bases between them. The CDR3 sequence: CASSVQTNEKLFF. The CDR3 region has the DNA TGTGCCAGCAGTGTTCAAACTAATGAAAAACTGTTTTTT.

The chain's CDR3 is CASSPPGTVQPQHF. As DNA, the CDR3 is TGTGCCAGCAGCCCTCCAGGGACAGTCCAGCCCCAGCATTTT. J is TRBJ1-5 and V is TRBV7-9; 7 positions match TRBD1. With 5 bases clipped from V and 7 bases from J, the junction kept 8 bases outside the gene matches. The CDR3 runs 14 residues. From germline, CDR1 is SEHNR and CDR2 FQNEAQ (reference sequence).

The V gene is TRBV7-2, the J gene TRBJ2-2, with D maybe TRBD2 (6 bases). The CDR3 runs to 15 residues. CDR1 is SGHTA and CDR2 is FQGNSA in the germline V gene. V was pared by 5 bases and J by 15 bases, with 25 bases between. This CDR3 reads CASSPRDGQASVVFF. The DNA of the CDR3 is TGTGCCAGCAGCCCGCGGGACGGTCAGGCGAGTGTGGTGTTTTTT. Complete variable domain (other parts from reference TRBV7-2 and TRBJ2-2): GAGVSQSPSNKVTEKGKDVELRCDPISGHTALYWYRQSLGQGLEFLIYFQGNSAPDKSGLPSDRFSAERTGGSVSTLTIQRTQQEDSAVYLCASSPRDGQASVVFFGEGSRLTVL.

The chain employs TRBV29-1 and TRBJ2-7, with 7 bases that match TRBD2. V lost 5 bases to trimming and J lost 1 base; unmatched junction nucleotides: 5. The CDR3 runs to 13 residues. In germline, CDR1 is SQVTM, CDR2 ANQGSEA. CDR3 sequence reads: CSVQAGLSYEQYF. The CDR3 coding sequence is TGCAGCGTTCAAGCGGGACTGTCCTACGAGCAGTACTTC.

This chain joins TRBV9 and TRBJ2-1, with 11 bases aligning to TRBD1. V lost 4 bases and J lost 4; bases outside the gene matches: 7. In germline, CDR1 is SGDLS, CDR2 YYNGEE. CDR3 length: 16 residues. The CDR3 region has the DNA TGTGCCAGCAGCCCTCGGACAGGGGGCTTATACAATGAGCAGTTCTTC. Translation: CASSPRTGGLYNEQFF.

The chain uses TRBV2 and TRBJ2-2; 11 positions match TRBD2. The CDR3 is made up of 15 amino acids. The germline V gene encodes CDR1 SNHLY and CDR2 FYNNEI. V dropped 3 bases and J dropped 7; count of bases not matched to a gene: 4. CDR3 residues: CASSEVAGGVGELFF. The CDR3, as DNA: TGTGCCAGCAGTGAGGTAGCGGGAGGGGTCGGGGAGCTGTTTTTT.

This chain connects TRBV6-5 to TRBJ1-1; TRBD1 matches at 7 bases. This CDR3 has 14 amino acids. With 4 bases clipped from V and 5 bases from J, the junction kept 7 bases outside the gene matches. Germline CDR1 is MNHEY and CDR2 is SVGAGI. CDR3 sequence: CASSSTGVGTEAFF. In DNA form, the CDR3 reads TGTGCCAGCAGTTCCACAGGGGTGGGGACTGAAGCTTTCTTT.

V usage is TRBV9 and J usage is TRBJ2-1; TRBD2 agrees at 7 bases. The germline CDR1 and CDR2 sequences are SGDLS and YYNGEE. This CDR3 contains 15 residues. V lost 6 bases and J lost 6; bases outside the gene matches: 12. This chain's CDR3 is CASTNPGLTSNEQFF. DNA of the CDR3: TGTGCCAGCACCAACCCGGGACTAACCTCCAATGAGCAGTTCTTC. Complete variable domain (other parts from reference TRBV9 and TRBJ2-1): DSGVTQTPKHLITATGQRVTLRCSPRSGDLSVYWYQQSLDQGLQFLIQYYNGEERAKGNILERFSAQQFPDLHSELNLSSLELGDSALYFCASTNPGLTSNEQFFGPGTRLTVL.

This rearrangement joins TRBV5-6 to TRBJ2-7; D gene uncertain. Trimming shortened V by 1 base and J by 4 bases, and 6 bases separated the two germline ends. The CDR3 spans 12 residues. Germline lookup yields CDR1 SGHDT and CDR2 YYEEEE. The CDR3 sequence: CASSLSGYEQYF. In nucleotides, the CDR3 is TGTGCCAGCAGCTTGTCCGGTTACGAGCAGTACTTC. The entire variable domain, with the rest obtained from reference TRBV5-6 and TRBJ2-7, is as follows: DAGVTQSPTHLIKTRGQQVTLRCSPKSGHDTVSWYQQALGQGPQFIFQYYEEEERQRGNFPDRFSGHQFPNYSSELNVNALLLGDSALYLCASSLSGYEQYFGPGTRLTVT.

V is TRBV5-4 and J is TRBJ2-6, with unresolved D. In germline, CDR1 is SGHNT, CDR2 YYREEE (reference sequence). The CDR3 loop spans 16 amino acids. V lost 0 bases and J lost 0, with 7 bases in between. CDR3 sequence (DNA): TGTGCCAGCAGCTTGGCCTGGCCCTCTGGGGCCAACGTCCTGACTTTC. Translating gives CASSLAWPSGANVLTF.

The chain joins TRBV30 to TRBJ1-3, with TRBD1 identical over 9 bases. The CDR3 covers 16 residues. After removal of 5 bases from V and 1 base from J, the junction contained 9 bases not matched to a gene. The germline V gene encodes CDR1 GTSNPN and CDR2 SVGIG (reference sequence). The CDR3 coding sequence is TGTGCCTGGGGGACAGGGACCCCCTTTTCTGGAAACACCATATATTTT. Its translation is CAWGTGTPFSGNTIYF.

The rearrangement uses TRBV9 and TRBJ2-1; 9 bases are shared with TRBD2. The germline V gene has CDR1 SGDLS and CDR2 YYNGEE. The CDR3 is 15 amino acids. V shed 1 base, J shed 6 bases, and the junction held 5 bases outside the gene matches. CDR3 in DNA: TGTGCCAGCAGCGTACTTGGCGGGGGGGCCAATGAGCAGTTCTTC. Translating gives CASSVLGGGANEQFF.

The chain employs TRBV7-3 and TRBJ1-1; D is unclear. The germline V and J ends were trimmed by 0 bases and 1 base, with 6 bases remaining between them. This CDR3 has 14 amino acids. The V gene's germline CDR1 is SGHTA and CDR2 FQGTGA. Here the CDR3 reads CASSLTGRNTEAFF. CDR3 DNA: TGTGCCAGCAGCTTAACAGGGAGGAACACTGAAGCTTTCTTT. Full variable domain (remainder filled in from reference TRBV7-3 and TRBJ1-1): GAGVSQTPSNKVTEKGKYVELRCDPISGHTALYWYRQSLGQGPEFLIYFQGTGAADDSGLPNDRFFAVRPEGSVSTLKIQRTERGDSAVYLCASSLTGRNTEAFFGQGTRLTVV.

The chain employs TRBV29-1 and TRBJ2-3; maybe TRBD1 (5 bases). V was trimmed by 4 bases and J by 6 bases, leaving 20 bases between them. The CDR3 length is 15 residues. Germline lookup yields CDR1 SQVTM and CDR2 ANQGSEA. The CDR3 sequence: CSVVLVPGSPDTQYF. In nucleotides, the CDR3 is TGCAGCGTTGTTCTAGTGCCAGGGTCGCCGGATACGCAGTATTTT.

This chain links TRBV4-2 with TRBJ2-1, with 11 bases identical to TRBD2. With 2 bases clipped from V and 10 bases from J, the junction kept 10 bases outside the gene matches. The CDR3 consists of 16 residues. The V gene's germline CDR1 is LGHNA and CDR2 YNFKEQ. CDR3: CASSQTSGSVGGEQFF. The CDR3 DNA sequence: TGTGCCAGCAGCCAAACTAGCGGGAGCGTCGGTGGGGAGCAGTTCTTC.

This clone was counted between two and nine times. For the CDR3, the DNA is TGTGCCAGCAGCCCACAAATGTCCCGACTAGCGGAACACACAGATACGCAGTATTTT. Its protein is CASSPQMSRLAEHTDTQYF. The chain employs TRBV13 and TRBJ2-3; TRBD2 matches at 9 bases. Losses at the gene ends were 5 bases for V and 2 bases for J; bases not matched to a gene: 17. The CDR3 runs 19 residues. Germline V gene sequence: CDR1 PRHDT, CDR2 FYEKMQ (reference sequence). Supplemented by reference TRBV13 and TRBJ2-3, the full variable domain reads AAGVIQSPRHLIKEKRETATLKCYPIPRHDTVYWYQQGPGQDPQFLISFYEKMQSDKGSIPDRFSAQQFSDYHSELNMSSLELGDSALYFCASSPQMSRLAEHTDTQYFGPGTRLTVL.

The genes are TRBV7-9 and TRBJ2-7, with 8 bases identical to TRBD1. The CDR3 consists of 15 residues. The germline gives CDR1 SEHNR, CDR2 FQNEAQ (reference sequence). The V gene end was trimmed by 5 bases and the J gene end by 3 bases; junction bases not matched to a gene: 9. The CDR3 is CASSAGQENFYEQYF. For the CDR3, the DNA is TGTGCCAGCAGCGCGGGACAGGAGAACTTCTACGAGCAGTACTTC.

The chain links TRBV5-6 to TRBJ1-1; D perhaps matches TRBD1 (5 bases). CDR1 SGHDT and CDR2 YYEEEE come from the germline V gene. This CDR3 contains 14 residues. The ends were cut back, 0 bases at V and 8 bases at J, with 14 bases in the middle. The chain's CDR3 is CASSLVVQVREAFF. The CDR3 nucleotides are TGTGCCAGCAGCTTGGTCGTACAGGTGAGAGAAGCTTTCTTT.